The 3 T cell receptor beta chains below were found in one sample sequenced in a study of T cell repertoires in cytomegalovirus infection. TCRdb redid the calling of the reads with MiXCR, one entry per CDR3 protein. The table lists more than 150,000 distinct CDR3 sequences, approximately 19% of them singletons, with around 3.2% in the top ten. Sequencing was performed on PBMCs. The receptor source for this set is a human donor in good health (CMV status not recorded). Some clones in this sample may be carry-over from other donors' samples.

The chain recombines TRBV7-6 with TRBJ1-2; possibly TRBD1 for D (5 bases). The CDR3 covers 13 residues. Germline lookup yields CDR1 SGHVS and CDR2 FNYEAQ. V dropped 0 bases and J dropped 6 bases, with 8 bases sitting between them. The CDR3 spells CASSLAPDNGYTF. CDR3 nucleotide sequence: TGTGCCAGCAGCTTAGCTCCGGACAATGGCTACACCTTC.

This clonotype was seen ten or more times. The chain's CDR3 is CASSSLQGPPKLFF. The CDR3 nucleotides are TGTGCCAGCAGTTCCCTACAGGGGCCTCCAAAACTGTTTTTT. The rearrangement links TRBV12-3 or TRBV12-4 to TRBJ1-4; the match to TRBD1 covers 7 bases. J lost 10 bases, V lost 4 bases, and 9 bases had no gene match. The CDR3 sequence is 14 residues long.

At least ten counts were recorded for this clonotype. This chain joins TRBV7-6 and TRBJ2-6; 9 bases align to TRBD1. V was pared by 5 bases and J by 4 bases, with 15 bases of the junction left unmatched. CDR3 length: 19 amino acids. Germline V lookup: CDR1 SGHVS, CDR2 FNYEAQ. CDR3 sequence: CASSETPGTGILGANVLTF. CDR3 in DNA: TGTGCCAGCAGCGAGACTCCCGGGACAGGGATTCTGGGGGCCAACGTCCTGACTTTC.